Presented here are 8 T cell receptor beta chains from one specimen sequenced in a study of CD8 T cells in ankylosing spondylitis. TCRdb processed the 5' RACE reads anew with MiXCR; each CDR3 protein has one entry. This table holds fewer than 250,000 distinct CDR3 sequences, 10% found once. Sequencing used blood, either unsorted or a sorted T cell fraction (not recorded which). The receptors here all came from a male donor with ankylosing spondylitis or in good health (not recorded which).

This clonotype was observed many times. CDR3 protein: CASRGTGLNTEAFF. DNA of the CDR3: TGTGCCAGCAGGGGGACAGGGCTGAACACTGAAGCTTTCTTT. The chain has TRBV2 and TRBJ1-1; 9 positions agree with TRBD1. V gave up 6 bases and J gave up 0 bases; unmatched junction bases: 2. The germline gives CDR1 SNHLY, CDR2 FYNNEI. The CDR3 is made up of 14 amino acids.

This clonotype came up many times. The V gene is TRBV6-5, the J gene TRBJ1-2; 7 bases line up with TRBD1. The junction had 3 bases not matched to a gene; V was cut back by 4 bases and J by 7 bases. CDR1 is MNHEY and CDR2 is SVGAGI in the germline V gene. The CDR3 extends over 12 amino acids. The CDR3 reads CASSFRGGGYTF. The CDR3 coding sequence is TGTGCCAGCAGTTTCAGGGGGGGTGGCTACACCTTC.

The chain links TRBV20-1 to TRBJ2-2; D uncertain. The CDR3 has 13 residues. CDR1 and CDR2 from the germline V gene are DFQATT and SNEGSKA (reference sequence). The V gene lost 0 bases and the J gene lost 8 bases, with 10 bases spanning the gap. The CDR3 here is CSAREMGRGELFF. CDR3 DNA sequence: TGCAGTGCTAGAGAAATGGGCAGAGGGGAGCTGTTTTTT.

This clonotype was observed many times. The gene calls are TRBV29-1 and TRBJ2-2, with D possibly being TRBD1 (6 bases). The CDR3 runs to 13 residues. From germline, CDR1 is SQVTM and CDR2 ANQGSEA. Trimming removed 4 bases at V and 0 bases at J, with 6 bases between. The DNA for the CDR3 is TGCAGCGTTGGGACAGCGAACACCGGGGAGCTGTTTTTT. It encodes CSVGTANTGELFF.

There are many counts of this clonotype. The gene calls are TRBV4-2 and TRBJ2-1; the D gene is possibly TRBD1 (5 bases). This CDR3 spans 13 amino acids. Germline V gene sequence: CDR1 LGHNA, CDR2 YNFKEQ. V lost 6 bases to trimming and J lost 6 bases, with 12 bases between them. CDR3 nucleotide sequence: TGTGCCAGCAGTCTTGACAGACTCAATGAGCAGTTCTTC. Its protein is CASSLDRLNEQFF.

This clonotype was seen repeatedly, ten times or more. This chain links TRBV12-3 or TRBV12-4 with TRBJ2-7; 7 bases match TRBD2. The CDR3 is 14 amino acids. The V gene end was trimmed by 6 bases and the J gene end by 6 bases; junction bases not matched to a gene: 11. DNA for the CDR3: TGTGCCAGCAGCGCCGGGACTACGTCTGGCGAGCAGTACTTC. Translated: CASSAGTTSGEQYF.

This clonotype has only a few counts. V and J are TRBV9 and TRBJ2-3; the match to TRBD2 covers 7 bases. The CDR3 loop spans 14 amino acids. Trimming took 0 bases from V and 9 from J; bases not matched to a gene: 7. The V gene's germline CDR1 is SGDLS and CDR2 YYNGEE. The CDR3 spells CASSVEAPGGTQYF. CDR3 in DNA: TGTGCCAGCAGCGTAGAGGCCCCGGGGGGAACGCAGTATTTT. Variable domain in full (rest from reference TRBV9 and TRBJ2-3): DSGVTQTPKHLITATGQRVTLRCSPRSGDLSVYWYQQSLDQGLQFLIQYYNGEERAKGNILERFSAQQFPDLHSELNLSSLELGDSALYFCASSVEAPGGTQYFGPGTRLTVL.

This clonotype was seen at least ten times. This chain uses TRBV29-1 with TRBJ2-5; D tentatively fits TRBD1 or TRBD2 (5 bases each). V was trimmed by 3 bases and J by 2 bases, leaving 16 bases between them. This CDR3 has 15 amino acids. Germline V CDR1 and CDR2: SQVTM, ANQGSEA. The DNA of the CDR3 is TGCAGCGTTGATCCGGGACGGATAGAACAAGAGACCCAGTACTTC. Residues: CSVDPGRIEQETQYF. The full variable domain, in which reference TRBV29-1 and TRBJ2-5 provide the parts outside the CDR3, is SAVISQKPSRDICQRGTSLTIQCQVDSQVTMMFWYRQQPGQSLTLIATANQGSEATYESGFVIDKFPISRPNLTFSTLTVSNMSPEDSSIYLCSVDPGRIEQETQYFGPGTRLLVL.